This T cell receptor (beta chain) was identified during a study of T cells expressing NK-cell markers. The overall study: The TCR beta repertoires originated in sorted CD3+CD56+NKG2C+, CD3+CD56+NKG2C- and CD3+CD56-NKG2C+ T cells. With respect to HCMV, most of the eight sequenced donors were seropositive, and one was seronegative.

Concerning this clonotype itself: Its cognate antigen is unknown.

TCRdb derives one entry per CDR3 protein from the 5' RACE reads, leaving out DNA. The repertoire table contains 550,000 to 600,000 distinct CDR3 sequences. Findings and caveats of the study: Leadership of the CD3+CD56-NKG2C+ fraction also belonged to these clonotypes in a few donors.

The CDR3 covers 16 residues. Germline V CDR1 and CDR2: SGHRS, YFSETQ. The rearrangement links TRBV5-1 to TRBJ1-1; the TRBD1 assignment by TCRdb is unverifiable without DNA. The sample comprised blood T cells: a sorted CD56 or NKG2C T cell subset, CD4+ or CD8+ T cells, or bulk PBMC T cells (not recorded which). This receptor was taken from a man between 18 and 35 years old in good health. The CDR3 loop is CASSSDSGTGSTEAFF. Drawing the rest from reference TRBV5-1 and TRBJ1-1, the complete variable domain is KAGVTQTPRYLIKTRGQQVTLSCSPISGHRSVSWYQQTPGQGLQFLFEYFSETQRNKGNFPGRFSGRQFSNSRSEMNVSTLELGDSALYLCASSSDSGTGSTEAFFGQGTRLTVV.